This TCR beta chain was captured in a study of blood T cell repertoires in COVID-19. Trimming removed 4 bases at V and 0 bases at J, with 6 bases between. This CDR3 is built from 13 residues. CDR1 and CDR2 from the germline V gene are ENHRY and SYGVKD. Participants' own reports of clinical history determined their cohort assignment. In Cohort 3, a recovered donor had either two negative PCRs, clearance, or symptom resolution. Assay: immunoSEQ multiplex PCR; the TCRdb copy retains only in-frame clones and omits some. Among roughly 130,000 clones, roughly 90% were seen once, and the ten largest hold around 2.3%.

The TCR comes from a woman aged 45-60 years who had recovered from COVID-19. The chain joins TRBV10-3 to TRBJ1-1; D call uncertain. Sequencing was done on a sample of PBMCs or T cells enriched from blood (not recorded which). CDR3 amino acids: CAISGQLNTEAFF. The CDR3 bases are TGTGCCATCAGTGGTCAGTTGAACACTGAAGCTTTCTTT.